This entry lists 6 T cell receptor beta chains sequenced from one sample in a study of blood T cell repertoires in COVID-19. TCRdb's copy holds only in-frame clones and misses some; the assay was immunoSEQ multiplex PCR. The sample records some 450,000 clones, roughly 90% being singletons. The sample consisted of peripheral blood. The receptors derive from a man younger than 35 with COVID-19, enrolled during active disease.

The chain uses TRBV4-1 and TRBJ2-3, with TRBD1 as a possible D gene (5 bases). Trimming stripped 4 bases from V and 2 bases from J, with 19 bases between. The CDR3 loop spans 17 amino acids. Germline V gene data show CDR1 as MGHRA and CDR2 as YSYEKL. CDR3 nucleotides: TGCGCCAGCAGCCGATCCGACAGTAGTAGGACCACAGATACGCAGTATTTT. Amino acids: CASSRSDSSRTTDTQYF.

The chain couples TRBV27 to TRBJ1-5; D is perhaps TRBD1 (5 bases). The V end lost 10 bases, the J end lost 3 bases, and 25 bases lay between the germline ends. Germline V gives CDR1 MNHEY, CDR2 SMNVEV (reference sequence). The CDR3 has 17 amino acids. This chain's CDR3 is CATIGLQGLQDNQPQHF. In DNA, the CDR3 is TGTGCCACAATCGGCCTCCAGGGACTCCAAGACAATCAGCCCCAGCATTTT.

The rearrangement uses TRBV3-1 (or the pseudogene TRBV3-2) and TRBJ2-3, with 14 positions matching TRBD2. Germline V lookup: CDR1 LGHDT, CDR2 YNNKEL (reference sequence). V was clipped by 2 bases and J by 1 base; unmatched bases: 8. This CDR3 is 19 amino acids long. CDR3 sequence (DNA): TGTGCCAGCAGCCAAAGACTAGCGGGGGGGCCAGCTCGCACAGATACGCAGTATTTT. Its protein is CASSQRLAGGPARTDTQYF.

The rearrangement uses TRBV6-4 and TRBJ1-6; 7 nucleotides match TRBD1. Germline V gene data show CDR1 as MRHNA and CDR2 as SNTAGT. Germline trimming cut 6 bases from V and 7 bases from J; bases unmatched to any gene: 3. The CDR3 totals 13 residues. CDR3 in amino acids: CASRTGQNSPLHF. CDR3 nucleotide sequence: TGTGCCAGCAGGACAGGGCAAAATTCACCCCTCCACTTT.

The genes are TRBV4-1 and TRBJ2-3; D gene unclear. Germline CDR1 and CDR2: MGHRA and YSYEKL. Trimming pared 0 bases from V and 7 bases from J, leaving 8 bases between. The CDR3 has 13 amino acids. The DNA of the CDR3 is TGCGCCAGCAGCCAAGATCGGAGAAATACGCAGTATTTT. Its translation: CASSQDRRNTQYF.

This chain connects TRBV18 to TRBJ1-2, with D unclear. V lost 6 bases and J lost 0, with 17 bases in between. The germline V gene has CDR1 KGHSH and CDR2 LQKENI. The CDR3 is 16 residues long. Here the CDR3 DNA reads TGTGCCAGCTCTCAAGGAGGTATTGGGGCTAACTATGGCTACACCTTC. Its translation is CASSQGGIGANYGYTF.